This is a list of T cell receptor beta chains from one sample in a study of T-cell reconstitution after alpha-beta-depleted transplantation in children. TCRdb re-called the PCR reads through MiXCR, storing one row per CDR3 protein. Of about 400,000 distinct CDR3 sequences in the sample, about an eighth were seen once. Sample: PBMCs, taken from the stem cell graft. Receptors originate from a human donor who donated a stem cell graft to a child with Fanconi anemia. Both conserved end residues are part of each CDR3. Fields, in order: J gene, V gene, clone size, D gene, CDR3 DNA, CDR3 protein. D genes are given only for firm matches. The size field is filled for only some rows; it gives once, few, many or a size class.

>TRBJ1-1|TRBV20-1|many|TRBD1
TGCAGTGCTAGAGGACAGGGGGCTTATGAAGCTTTCTTT
CSARGQGAYEAFF
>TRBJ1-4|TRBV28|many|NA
TGTGCCACGCACCTCGGGGGAACGGCTGAAAAACTGTTTTTT
CATHLGGTAEKLFF
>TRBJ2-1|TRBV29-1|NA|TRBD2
TGCAGCGTCCGCACTAGCGTCTACAATGAGCAGTTCTTC
CSVRTSVYNEQFF
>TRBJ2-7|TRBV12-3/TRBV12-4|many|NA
TGTGCCAGCAGCCCTCGGGTTAGAGAAGAGCAGTACTTC
CASSPRVREEQYF
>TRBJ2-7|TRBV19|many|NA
TGTGCCAGTAGTAATAGGGGCGGATTTAACTACGAGCAGTACTTC
CASSNRGGFNYEQYF
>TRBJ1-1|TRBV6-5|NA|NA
TGTGCCAGCATCGGGGGAAACACTGAAGCTTTCTTT
CASIGGNTEAFF
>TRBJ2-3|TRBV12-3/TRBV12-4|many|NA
TGTGCCAGCAGTTTAGGGACGGGAGCACGCACAGATACGCAGTATTTT
CASSLGTGARTDTQYF
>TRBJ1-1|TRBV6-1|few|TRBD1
TGTGCCAGCAATATGCCCGGGACAGGGGGCACTGAAGCTTTCTTT
CASNMPGTGGTEAFF
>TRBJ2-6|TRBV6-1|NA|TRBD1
TGTGCCAGCAGTCCAAGGTCGACAGGGATCTCTGGGGCCAACGTCCTGACTTTC
CASSPRSTGISGANVLTF
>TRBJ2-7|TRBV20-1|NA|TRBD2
TGCAGTGCAGAATGGGGAGGGATAGTGTACGAGCAGTACTTC
CSAEWGGIVYEQYF
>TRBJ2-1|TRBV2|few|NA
TGTGCCAGCAGTAGAAATCCAGAGAAGGGAAAGGTATCCTACAATGAGCAGTTCTTC
CASSRNPEKGKVSYNEQFF
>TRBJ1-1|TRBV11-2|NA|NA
TGTGCCAGCAGCTTAGATCCCCGAGGGGCCGGTTCGGGCACTGAAGCTTTCTTT
CASSLDPRGAGSGTEAFF
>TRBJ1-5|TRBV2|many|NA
TGTGCCAGCCGGGGTTGGAGCAATCAGCCCCAGCATTTT
CASRGWSNQPQHF
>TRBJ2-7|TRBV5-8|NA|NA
TGTGCCAGCAGCCCGCTAGGGGGGCAGGTGATAGGCGAGCAGTACTTC
CASSPLGGQVIGEQYF